This is a list of T cell receptor beta chains from one sample in a study of Tregs in tolerant kidney transplant recipients. TCRdb keeps only in-frame clones here, not all; method: immunoSEQ multiplex PCR. The table has under 45,000 clones, nearly 97% seen once. No antigen is known for these receptors. The sequencing input was Tregs from blood cultured with allogeneic cells. These receptors were collected from a human donor in good health. CDR3s include the opening cysteine and the closing phenylalanine or tryptophan. The order of the fields is V gene, clone size, D gene, J gene, CDR3 DNA, CDR3 protein. D genes are given only for firm matches. The listing skips clone size in some rows; elsewhere it reads once, few, many or a size class.

TRBV11-3	.	.	TRBJ2-3	TGTGCCAGCAGCTTAGGGGAAGCCAGCACAGATACGCAGTATTTT	CASSLGEASTDTQYF
TRBV11-2	.	.	TRBJ1-1	TGTGCCAGCAGCTTAACCCAGAACACTGAAGCTTTCTTT	CASSLTQNTEAFF
TRBV10-3	.	TRBD1	TRBJ2-1	TGTGCCATCAGTGAGCTGGGACAGATCAATGAGCAGTTCTTC	CAISELGQINEQFF
TRBV19	once	TRBD1	TRBJ2-5	TGTGCCAGTAGTCCCGGGACAGATTATTACCAAGAGACCCAGTACTTC	CASSPGTDYYQETQYF
TRBV19	.	TRBD2	TRBJ2-7	TGTGCCAGTAGTAAACTAGCGGGGACCTACGAGCAGTACTTC	CASSKLAGTYEQYF
TRBV19	.	.	TRBJ1-5	TGTGCCAGTAGGGCTTCTGGGATTAGCAATCAGCCCCAGCATTTT	CASRASGISNQPQHF
TRBV5-1	.	.	TRBJ1-1	TGCGCGTCGAAGGTACCCGATGTAGCTGAAGCTTTCTTT	CASKVPDVAEAFF
TRBV27	.	.	TRBJ1-1	TGTGCCAGCACCCGCTTAGGGGCGCGGAACACTGAAGCTTTCTTT	CASTRLGARNTEAFF
TRBV19	.	TRBD2	TRBJ2-2	TGTGCCAGTACCCCGGGACTAGCGGGGGGGCGTGTCACCGGGGAGCTGTTTTTT	CASTPGLAGGRVTGELFF
TRBV10-3	.	.	TRBJ2-1	TGTGCCATCAGCCAATATAGCTCCTACAATGAGCAGTTCTTC	CAISQYSSYNEQFF
TRBV2	.	.	TRBJ2-5	TGTGCCAGCAGTGATCGGGAGACCCAGTACTTC	CASSDRETQYF
TRBV10-3	.	TRBD2	TRBJ2-2	TGTGCCATCAGTTTTAGCGGGGGGGCCAAGGCCGGGGAGCTGTTTTTT	CAISFSGGAKAGELFF
TRBV29-1	.	.	TRBJ2-5	TGCAGCGTTGGGGCGGAGACCCAGTACTTC	CSVGAETQYF
TRBV20-1	.	.	TRBJ1-2	TGCAGTGCTAGAGATCAGACAGCCAGCCTCTTC	CSARDQTASLF
TRBV7-2	.	.	TRBJ1-6	TGTGCCAGCAGCTTAGCGCAGGGTTCACCCCTCCACTTT	CASSLAQGSPLHF
TRBV19	.	.	TRBJ2-5	TGTGCCAGTAGTATAACAGGTTACGGAGGGGAGACCCAGTACTTC	CASSITGYGGETQYF
TRBV6-1	.	TRBD2	TRBJ2-1	TGTGCCAGCAGTCGACTAGCGGGGGATTACAATGAGCAGTTCTTC	CASSRLAGDYNEQFF
TRBV5-5	once	.	TRBJ2-3	TGTGCCAGCAGGATGTCCCCGGGGGATACGCAGTATTTT	CASRMSPGDTQYF
TRBV27	.	TRBD1	TRBJ1-1	TGTGCCACCAGAAGACAGGGGTTTATGAACACTGAAGCTTTCTTT	CATRRQGFMNTEAFF
TRBV30	.	TRBD2	TRBJ2-1	TGTGCCTGGAACTATCCGGGGGGGACCTACAATGAGCAGTTCTTC	CAWNYPGGTYNEQFF
TRBV25-1	.	.	TRBJ2-7	TGTGCCAGCAGTGAATTTCTGGGGGCCAGGGAATACGAGCAGTACTTC	CASSEFLGAREYEQYF
TRBV7-3	.	TRBD1	TRBJ1-1	TGTGCCAGCAGCCAGACAGGGACTAACACTGAAGCTTTCTTT	CASSQTGTNTEAFF
TRBV27	.	.	TRBJ1-1	TGTGCCAGCAGGCCTGACAGGATCTACACTGAAGCTTTCTTT	CASRPDRIYTEAFF
TRBV5-4	.	TRBD2	TRBJ2-3	TGTGCCAGCACCCGGACTAGCGGGAGGTATAGCACAGATACGCAGTATTTT	CASTRTSGRYSTDTQYF
TRBV10-2	.	TRBD2	TRBJ2-7	TGCGCCAGCAGCCTGACTAGCGTCCCCTTCGAGCAGTACTTC	CASSLTSVPFEQYF
TRBV6-1	.	.	TRBJ2-3	TGTGCCAGCAGCGGAGATACGCAGTATTTT	CASSGDTQYF
TRBV30	.	.	TRBJ1-3	TGTGCCTGGAGTCCCCTGGTGGGCTCTGGAAACACCATATATTTT	CAWSPLVGSGNTIYF
TRBV5-1	.	.	TRBJ2-5	TGCGCCAGCAGCTTGAACCGGGGGCCGTACCAAGAGACCCAGTACTTC	CASSLNRGPYQETQYF
TRBV5-1	.	.	TRBJ1-1	TGCGCCAGCAGCTTGGGCCCCACAGACATTTACACTGAAGCTTTCTTT	CASSLGPTDIYTEAFF
TRBV19	once	.	TRBJ1-1	TGTGCCAGTAGTAACCGCGGGATGAACACTGAAGCTTTCTTT	CASSNRGMNTEAFF
TRBV6-1	.	.	TRBJ1-5	TGTGCCACCCACAAGACTGCCGTCCAACAGCCCCAGCATTTT	CATHKTAVQQPQHF
TRBV27	.	.	TRBJ2-1	TGTGCCTCCTCAACCCGGGTACTCCTCTACAATGAGCAGTTCTTC	CASSTRVLLYNEQFF
TRBV18	.	.	TRBJ1-1	TGTGCCACCCTGAGGAGACAAGACACTGAAGCTTTCTTT	CATLRRQDTEAFF
TRBV5-1	.	.	TRBJ2-5	TGCGCCAGCAGCTTGATAGGGGAGACCCAGTACTTC	CASSLIGETQYF
TRBV5-1	.	TRBD1	TRBJ2-6	TGCGCCACCAGACAGGGGGCTTCTGGGGCCAACGTCCTGACTTTC	CATRQGASGANVLTF
TRBV5-1	.	.	TRBJ2-1	TGCGCCAGCAGGCGGGAAAATGAGCAGTTCTTC	CASRRENEQFF
TRBV19	.	TRBD1	TRBJ2-5	TGTGCCAGTAGCCAACAGGGGGCGGAAGGGACCCAGTACTTC	CASSQQGAEGTQYF
TRBV5-4	.	TRBD1	TRBJ1-3	TGTGCCAGCAGCCAGGGGGCTGGAAACACCATATATTTT	CASSQGAGNTIYF
TRBV5-1	.	TRBD1	TRBJ1-1	TGCGCCAGCAGCCCCCAGGGGGCGAACACTGAAGCTTTCTTT	CASSPQGANTEAFF
TRBV18	.	TRBD1	TRBJ1-4	TGTGCCAGCTCACCACGTAACTTCGGGACAGGAACAACTAATGAAAAACTGTTTTTT	CASSPRNFGTGTTNEKLFF
TRBV2	.	TRBD1	TRBJ2-7	TGTGCCAGCATTAGAGGAAGGGGGCGCGTGTACGAGCAGTACTTC	CASIRGRGRVYEQYF
TRBV18	.	.	TRBJ2-3	TGTGCCAGCTCACCCCCCGGTTCAGATACGCAGTATTTT	CASSPPGSDTQYF
TRBV29-1	.	.	TRBJ2-3	TGCAGCGTGATTCGTAGGGGAGCGGATACGCAGTATTTT	CSVIRRGADTQYF
TRBV2	.	.	TRBJ2-2	TGTGCCAGCAGTGACAGGGGATGGACCGGGGAGCTGTTTTTT	CASSDRGWTGELFF
TRBV9	.	.	TRBJ2-3	TGTGCCAGCAGCACTCGACGGGACATTCGCGGCACAGATACGCAGTATTTT	CASSTRRDIRGTDTQYF
TRBV19	.	TRBD2	TRBJ2-7	TGTGCCAGTAGCCGGGGGGGCGCAGAGGAGACCTACGAGCAGTACTTC	CASSRGGAEETYEQYF
TRBV7-9	once	TRBD2	TRBJ2-2	TGTGCCAGCAGCTTAGGAATAGCGGGTAACACCGGGGAGCTGTTTTTT	CASSLGIAGNTGELFF
TRBV6-6	.	TRBD2	TRBJ2-7	TGTGCCAGCAGTGAGACTAGCGGAGCTCGGTACGAGCAGTACTTC	CASSETSGARYEQYF
TRBV5-1	.	TRBD1	TRBJ2-5	TGCGCCAGCAGCTCAGGGGGCTCGGAGACCCAGTACTTC	CASSSGGSETQYF
TRBV7-9	.	.	TRBJ2-3	TGTGCCAGCAGCTTGAGCGGTAGCACAGATACGCAGTATTTT	CASSLSGSTDTQYF
TRBV11-2	.	.	TRBJ1-2	TGTGCCAGCAGCTTGGGACCCCTCTATGGCTACACCTTC	CASSLGPLYGYTF
TRBV5-1	.	.	TRBJ1-4	TGCGCCAGCAGCCCGGGCGGCAGGGGCCTCATTAATGAAAAACTGTTTTTT	CASSPGGRGLINEKLFF
TRBV27	.	TRBD1	TRBJ1-2	TGTGCCAGCAGTTTAAGGGGGCACTATGGCTACACCTTC	CASSLRGHYGYTF
TRBV25-1	once	.	TRBJ1-2	TGTGCCAGCACCTCGGGGGCGACGCGCGGCTACACCTTC	CASTSGATRGYTF
TRBV6-5	.	TRBD1	TRBJ1-6	TGTGCCAGCAGTACAGGGGGCACTTTTAATTCACCCCTCCACTTT	CASSTGGTFNSPLHF
TRBV10-2	.	.	TRBJ1-2	TGCGCCAGCAGGACAGATCTTGGGAACTATGGCTACACCTTC	CASRTDLGNYGYTF
TRBV2	once	.	TRBJ1-1	TGTGCCAGCAGTGACCCCAGCAGGTGGGACTCTGAAGCTTTCTTT	CASSDPSRWDSEAFF
TRBV27	once	.	TRBJ2-5	TGTGCCAGCAGTTCCTCCCTCCCGGGGGTGGGGGAGACCCAGTACTTC	CASSSSLPGVGETQYF
TRBV19	.	.	TRBJ1-2	TGTGCCAGTAGTATAGGGGGCCACTATGGCTACACCTTC	CASSIGGHYGYTF